The clone carrying this TCR beta chain was recorded a few times. These data are taken from a study of blood T cell repertoires in COVID-19. About the research overall: Samples came from the United States, Italy and Spain, spanning acute and convalescent COVID-19. PBMCs, B-cell-depleted T cells, or T cells were the source of the cDNA or gDNA that made up the material.

The CDR3 is 15 amino acids. V was shortened by 7 bases and J by 2 bases, with 15 bases between the two germline ends. Germline V gene data show CDR1 as SGHDN and CDR2 as FVKESK. In the original workflow: Amplification of reference gene primers was used by the study to estimate nucleated cell counts. Repertoires were generated with immunoSEQ multiplex PCR, while TCRdb's copy carries only in-frame clones and drops some. The V and J calls and clone size come from that table; D and trimming were worked out from the DNA. The repertoire holds hundreds of thousands of clones, with roughly 87% as singletons.

The V call is TRBV14, the J call TRBJ1-5; D might be TRBD1 (5 bases). The sequenced sample consisted of peripheral blood. The receptor comes from a man between 18 and 29 years old with active or convalescent COVID-19. CDR3 DNA sequence: TGTGCCAGCACCCTGGGAGGCAGGGGCAATCAGCCCCAGCATTTT. Protein sequence: CASTLGGRGNQPQHF.